This T cell receptor (beta chain) was captured by sequencing in a study of blood T cell repertoires in COVID-19. The overall study: Italy, Spain and the United States were the sources of the convalescent and acute COVID-19 samples. From T cells, B-cell-depleted T cells, or PBMCs came the material, which was cDNA or gDNA.

This CDR3 is built from 15 residues. V was shortened by 3 bases and J by 6 bases, with 15 bases between the two germline ends. CDR1 and CDR2 (germline): ENHRY, SYGVKD. Cohorts were determined from participant-reported clinical history. Original data processing: Estimates of nucleated cell counts were drawn from the amplification of reference gene primers. This table comes from immunoSEQ multiplex PCR, and its TCRdb copy is limited to in-frame clones, with some not included. V, J and clone size are those of that table, while D and trimming were read from the DNA. The sample lists under 350,000 clones; approximately 86% were seen once.

V and J are TRBV10-3 and TRBJ2-1; possibly TRBD2 for D (5 bases). The sequencing sample was made of PBMCs or T cells enriched from blood (not recorded which). The source is a woman aged 40 to 49 with acute COVID-19. This CDR3 reads CAISDAEVPFNEQFF. For the CDR3, the DNA is TGTGCCATCAGTGATGCGGAGGTCCCATTCAATGAGCAGTTCTTC.